This T cell receptor beta chain is from a study of CD8 T cells in Susac syndrome. V gave up 4 bases and J gave up 4 bases; unmatched junction bases: 8. The CDR3 spans 14 residues. Germline V gives CDR1 GTSNPN, CDR2 SVGIG (reference sequence). Random hexamers were used to reverse transcribe an amount of about 0.5 to 1 ug RNA. Via MiXCR, TCRdb re-called the immunoSEQ multiplex PCR reads, giving one row per CDR3 protein. The sample holds roughly 250,000 distinct CDR3 sequences, 90% to 97% seen once. The sequencing input was CD4+ T cells from PBMCs. This clonotype was obtained from a human donor with Susac syndrome. This rearrangement joins TRBV30 to TRBJ2-3; TRBD2 matches at 7 bases. The CDR3 bases are TGTGCCTGGACAAAATCACTAGCGTCAGATACGCAGTATTTT. Its protein product is CAWTKSLASDTQYF.